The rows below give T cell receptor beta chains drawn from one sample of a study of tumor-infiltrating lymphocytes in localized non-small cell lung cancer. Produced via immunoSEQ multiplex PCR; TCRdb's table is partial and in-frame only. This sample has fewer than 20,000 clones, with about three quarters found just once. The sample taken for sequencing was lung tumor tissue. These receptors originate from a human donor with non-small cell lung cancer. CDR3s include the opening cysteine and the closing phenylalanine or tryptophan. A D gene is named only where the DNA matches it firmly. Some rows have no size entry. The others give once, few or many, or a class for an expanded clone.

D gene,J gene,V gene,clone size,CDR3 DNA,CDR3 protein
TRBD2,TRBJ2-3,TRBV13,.,TGTGCCAGCAGCCTACTAGCGGATGACGTGACAGATACGCAGTATTTT,CASSLLADDVTDTQYF
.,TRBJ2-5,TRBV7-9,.,TGTGCCAGCAGCTTGGGGAGAGAGACCCAGTACTTC,CASSLGRETQYF
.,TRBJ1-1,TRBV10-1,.,TGCGCCAGCAGCCCTACCATCGGGGGGGTGACTGAAGCTTTCTTT,CASSPTIGGVTEAFF
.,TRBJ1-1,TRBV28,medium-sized,TGTGCCAGCAGTTTAACTAGGACGGAAGCTTTCTTT,CASSLTRTEAFF
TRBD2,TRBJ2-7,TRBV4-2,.,TGTGCCAGCAGCCAACAAGAGGGACTAGCGATCGGCGAGCAGTACTTC,CASSQQEGLAIGEQYF
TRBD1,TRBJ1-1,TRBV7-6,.,TGTGCCAGCAGCTTTGCCGGACAGGGGTATACTGAAGCTTTCTTT,CASSFAGQGYTEAFF
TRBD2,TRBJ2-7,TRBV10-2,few,TGCGCCAGCAGTATCTCGTTGGGGGGGGGTGGGTACTTC,CASSISLGGGGYF
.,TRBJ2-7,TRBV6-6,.,TGTGCCAGCAGCCAGGTTACCTACGAGCAGTACTTC,CASSQVTYEQYF
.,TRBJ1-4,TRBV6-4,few,TGTGCCAGCAGGAGTAGGAGGGGGATTAATGAAAAACTGTTTTTT,CASRSRRGINEKLFF
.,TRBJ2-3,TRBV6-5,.,TGTGCCAGCAGCCTTGGACACAGCACAGATACGCAGTATTTT,CASSLGHSTDTQYF
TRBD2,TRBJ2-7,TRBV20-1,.,TGCAGTGTAGCGGGAGGTTACGAGCAGTACTTC,CSVAGGYEQYF